Presented here are 13 T cell receptor beta chains from one specimen sequenced in a study of cytomegalovirus exposure and HLA in healthy donors. Primers: 60 Vbeta forward and 13 Jbeta reverse. Method: immunoSEQ multiplex PCR; TCRdb's copy keeps in-frame clones and lacks some. The sample has approximately 110,000 clones. Source material: PBMCs. The receptors shown here come from a man aged 25 to 40 in good health and CMV-seronegative.

V is TRBV5-6 and J is TRBJ2-1; a weak D match, TRBD1 (5 bases). V was clipped by 0 bases and J by 4 bases, with 5 bases between them. The CDR3 is 13 residues long. Germline-derived CDR1 and CDR2 are SGHDT and YYEEEE. The CDR3 DNA is TGTGCCAGCAGCTTGGGACAGTACAATGAGCAGTTCTTC. Translating gives CASSLGQYNEQFF.

The rearrangement links TRBV28 to TRBJ2-7; no definite D call. Trimming took off 4 bases at V and 3 bases at J, with 10 bases between the two ends. The CDR3 is 13 amino acids. The V gene's germline CDR1 is MDHEN and CDR2 SYDVKM. The CDR3 DNA reads TGTGCCAGCAGTTCCCCACAGAACTACGAGCAGTACTTC. Translation gives CASSSPQNYEQYF.

The chain joins TRBV2 to TRBJ1-4, with no clear D. V was cut by 2 bases and J by 0 bases, with 7 bases left in between. The CDR3 sequence is 15 residues long. Germline CDR1 is SNHLY and CDR2 is FYNNEI. In DNA form, the CDR3 reads TGTGCCAGCAGTGAAAACAGCCCAACTAATGAAAAACTGTTTTTT. Its protein is CASSENSPTNEKLFF.

This chain uses TRBV6-6 with TRBJ1-6, with TRBD1 identical over 12 bases. The germline V gene has CDR1 MNHNY and CDR2 SVGAGI (reference sequence). V shed 4 bases and J 10 bases; nucleotides not matched to a gene: 2. The CDR3 runs 14 residues. CDR3 in amino acids: CASSSGTGGSPLHF. CDR3 DNA sequence: TGTGCCAGCAGTTCCGGGACAGGGGGCTCACCCCTCCACTTT.

The chain links TRBV5-1 to TRBJ1-6, with TRBD1 identical over 10 bases. Germline values: CDR1 SGHRS, CDR2 YFSETQ. The CDR3 is 14 amino acids. J gave up 7 bases and V 8 bases, and 6 bases lay outside the gene matches. For the CDR3, the DNA is TGCGCCAGTTGTCCGGGACAGGGGAATTCACCCCTCCACTTT. As protein: CASCPGQGNSPLHF.

This clone shows up as medium-sized by frequency. The chain joins TRBV6-6 to TRBJ1-1, with unresolved D. Trimming shortened V by 8 bases and J by 1 base, and 11 bases separated the two germline ends. The germline V gene encodes CDR1 MNHNY and CDR2 SVGAGI (reference sequence). The CDR3 sequence is 13 residues long. The CDR3 sequence: CASPRVENTEAFF. The DNA for the CDR3 is TGTGCCAGCCCCCGTGTAGAGAACACTGAAGCTTTCTTT.

The rearrangement joins TRBV2 to TRBJ2-3, with a weak D call TRBD2 (5 bases). The CDR3 contains 15 residues. Trimming left V 3 bases short and J 5 bases short, with 15 bases between. Germline CDR1 reads SNHLY; CDR2 reads FYNNEI. The CDR3: CASSESGSSGDTQYF. The CDR3 bases are TGTGCCAGCAGTGAGTCGGGATCTTCAGGAGATACGCAGTATTTT.

This rearrangement joins TRBV5-1 to TRBJ2-7, with a tentative D call TRBD1 (5 bases). CDR3 length equals 14 residues. Germline V gene sequence: CDR1 SGHRS, CDR2 YFSETQ. V was clipped by 4 bases and J by 2 bases, with 13 bases between them. CDR3 region: CASSPQTVTYEQYF. CDR3 DNA: TGCGCCAGCAGCCCCCAGACAGTAACCTACGAGCAGTACTTC.

This chain connects TRBV29-1 to TRBJ1-1, with D possibly matching TRBD1 (5 bases). The germline gives CDR1 SQVTM, CDR2 ANQGSEA. The CDR3 loop spans 17 amino acids. Trimming took off 0 bases at V and 1 base at J, with 18 bases between the two ends. Written as DNA, the CDR3 is TGCAGCGTTGAAGACCGGCAAGGAGAAGGGGAGAACACTGAAGCTTTCTTT. Residues: CSVEDRQGEGENTEAFF. Full variable domain (rest looked up from reference TRBV29-1 and TRBJ1-1): SAVISQKPSRDICQRGTSLTIQCQVDSQVTMMFWYRQQPGQSLTLIATANQGSEATYESGFVIDKFPISRPNLTFSTLTVSNMSPEDSSIYLCSVEDRQGEGENTEAFFGQGTRLTVV.

The chain joins TRBV13 to TRBJ2-7, with D maybe TRBD2 (6 bases). Per the germline V gene, CDR1 is PRHDT and CDR2 is FYEKMQ (reference sequence). Between the trimmed V and J ends, which lost 5 bases and 1 base, there was a span of 12 bases. The CDR3 consists of 14 residues. The CDR3, as DNA: TGTGCCAGCAGCGCGGGGTTTTCTTCCTACGAGCAGTACTTC. Translated: CASSAGFSSYEQYF.

The V gene is TRBV12-2, the J gene TRBJ2-7; TRBD2 was called by the table and not checked on the DNA. TRBV12-2 corresponds to a pseudogene. The CDR3 consists of 16 residues. Here the CDR3 DNA reads TGTGCAAGTCGCTTAGTACACGGGGACTTCTCCTACGAGCAGTACTTC. Protein sequence: CASRLVHGDFSYEQYF.

The chain combines TRBV6-1 with TRBJ2-3, with D possibly being TRBD2 (6 bases). V was trimmed by 0 bases and J by 6 bases, leaving 10 bases between them. Germline values: CDR1 MNHNS, CDR2 SASEGT. This CDR3 has 14 residues. The CDR3 region has the DNA TGTGCCAGCAGTGAAGCGGGACTGGGGGATACGCAGTATTTT. Residues: CASSEAGLGDTQYF.

This chain uses TRBV6-1 with TRBJ1-5; D remains ambiguous. The CDR3 length is 15 residues. V shed 7 bases and J shed 3 bases, with 16 bases lying between them. Germline V lookup: CDR1 MNHNS, CDR2 SASEGT. CDR3 sequence reads: CASKVAVSINQPQHF. CDR3 sequence (DNA): TGTGCCAGCAAGGTCGCGGTATCAATCAATCAGCCCCAGCATTTT.